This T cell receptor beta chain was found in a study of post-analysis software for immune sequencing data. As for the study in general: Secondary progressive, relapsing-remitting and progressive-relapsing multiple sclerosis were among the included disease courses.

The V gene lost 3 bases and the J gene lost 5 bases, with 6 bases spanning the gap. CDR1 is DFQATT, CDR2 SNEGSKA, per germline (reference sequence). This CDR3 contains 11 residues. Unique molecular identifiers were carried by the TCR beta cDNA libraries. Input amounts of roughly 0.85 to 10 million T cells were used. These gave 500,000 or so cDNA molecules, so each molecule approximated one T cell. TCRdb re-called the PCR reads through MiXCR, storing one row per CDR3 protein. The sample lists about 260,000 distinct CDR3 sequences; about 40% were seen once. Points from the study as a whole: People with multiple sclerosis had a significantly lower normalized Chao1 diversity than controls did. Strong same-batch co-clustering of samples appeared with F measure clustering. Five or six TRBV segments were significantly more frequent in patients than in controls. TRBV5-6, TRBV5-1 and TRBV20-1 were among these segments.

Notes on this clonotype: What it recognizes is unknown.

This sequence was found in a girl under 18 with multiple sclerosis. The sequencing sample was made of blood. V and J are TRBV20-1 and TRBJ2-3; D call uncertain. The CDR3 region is CSARLRDTQYF. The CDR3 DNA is TGCAGTGCTAGGCTTAGAGATACGCAGTATTTT.